This TCR beta chain comes out of a study of post-analysis software for immune sequencing data. For the study at large: Patients had relapsing-remitting, secondary progressive or progressive-relapsing multiple sclerosis; some lacked subtype.

The CDR3 length is 14 residues. Germline loops: CDR1 MNHNY, CDR2 SVGAGI (reference sequence). Trimming removed 2 bases at V and 3 bases at J, with 11 bases between. Note on this clonotype: No antigen is known for it.

Study-wide results and caveats: For normalized Chao1 diversity, multiple sclerosis patients scored significantly lower than controls did. Samples prepared in the same batch strongly co-clustered by F measure. TRBV5-6, TRBV5-1 and TRBV20-1 belonged to a set of a few TRBV segments that were more frequent in patients than controls.

TCR beta cDNA libraries had unique molecular identifiers. A single record per CDR3 protein comes from TCRdb applying MiXCR to the PCR reads. The sample has about 680,000 distinct CDR3 sequences, 55% to 60% seen once. The rearrangement uses TRBV6-6 and TRBJ2-7; TRBD1 is a possible D gene (6 bases). The specimen sequenced was blood. This receptor was obtained from a girl aged 2 to 9 with multiple sclerosis. The CDR3 coding sequence is TGTGCCAGCAGTTACCAGGGGTTCGTCTACGAGCAGTACTTC. It is translated as CASSYQGFVYEQYF.